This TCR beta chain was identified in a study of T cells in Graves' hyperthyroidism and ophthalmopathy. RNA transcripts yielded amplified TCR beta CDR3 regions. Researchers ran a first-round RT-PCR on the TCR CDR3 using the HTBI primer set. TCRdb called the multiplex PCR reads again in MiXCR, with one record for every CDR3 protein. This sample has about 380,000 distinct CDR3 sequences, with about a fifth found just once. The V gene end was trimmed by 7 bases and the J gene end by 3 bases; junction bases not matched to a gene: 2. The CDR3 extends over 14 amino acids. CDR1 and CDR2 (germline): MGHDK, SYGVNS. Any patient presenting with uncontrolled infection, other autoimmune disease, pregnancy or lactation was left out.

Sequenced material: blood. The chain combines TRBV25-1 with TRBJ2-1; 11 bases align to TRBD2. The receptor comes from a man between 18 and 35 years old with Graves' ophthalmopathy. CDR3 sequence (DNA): TGTGCCAGCAAGGGACTAGCGGACTACAATGAGCAGTTCTTC. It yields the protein CASKGLADYNEQFF. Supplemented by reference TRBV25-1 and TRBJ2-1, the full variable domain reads EADIYQTPRYLVIGTGKKITLECSQTMGHDKMYWYQQDPGMELHLIHYSYGVNSTEKGDLSSESTVSRIRTEHFPLTLESARPSHTSQYLCASKGLADYNEQFFGPGTRLTVL.